This record covers a single T cell receptor (beta chain). The antigen is unknown. V lost 10 bases and J lost 0, with 15 bases in between. In germline, CDR1 is SEHNR, CDR2 FQNEAQ (reference sequence). This CDR3 region has 14 residues. Produced via immunoSEQ multiplex PCR; TCRdb's table is partial and in-frame only. In the table there are fewer than 650,000 clones, roughly 79% of which are singletons. Adult Caucasians living in Nashville, Tennessee made up all of the donors. When samples were unsorted, roughly 81 million PBMCs were used for genomic DNA. The record originates from a study of shared clonotypes between healthy human individuals. Study background: The cohort comprised a couple of women and a few men. Their ages spanned 18 to 49 years. Notes on the study in general: Owing to a small donor count, the genetic and exposure-history diversity represented was limited.

The source material was PBMCs. V gene TRBV7-9 combines with J gene TRBJ1-1, with D unresolved. The receptor comes from a woman aged 40 to 49 in good health. Some clones in this sample may be carry-over from other donors' samples. This CDR3 is CATGERRVNTEAFF. The CDR3 DNA sequence: TGTGCCACCGGGGAGAGGAGGGTGAACACTGAAGCTTTCTTT.